These 18 T cell receptor beta chains share one sample of origin, sequenced in a study of cytomegalovirus exposure and HLA in healthy donors (dated by TCRdb to between 2016 and 2019). Library prep was done by the immunoSEQ multiplex PCR assay. For the multiplex PCR, a mixture combining 60 forward primers for TCR Vbeta segments and 13 reverse primers for TCR Jbeta segments was used. The source is immuneACCESS, and TCRdb retained only in-frame sequences with V and J called. Part of the clones is not carried over; for the studies checked, unresolved V genes explain less than half of this, and the remainder is unexplained. In all, the sample holds around 150,000 clones, and 79% of those were seen once. 2% to 2.5% of the sample is taken by the ten largest. The sequenced sample was PBMCs. The origin of the receptors is a man aged 35-49 years in good health and CMV-seronegative.

The gene calls are TRBV9 and TRBJ2-7, with TRBD2 identical over 13 bases. Per germline, CDR1 SGDLS and CDR2 YYNGEE. The CDR3 sequence is 13 residues long. The junction had 6 bases not matched to a gene; V was cut back by 3 bases and J by 12 bases. The CDR3 DNA follows: TGTGCCAGCAGCGCCGGACTAGCGGGAGTAGGGTACTTC. Translating gives CASSAGLAGVGYF.

This clone was seen just once. The chain combines TRBV5-1 with TRBJ2-2; 11 nucleotides agree with TRBD2. The germline V gene has CDR1 SGHRS and CDR2 YFSETQ. The V gene end was trimmed by 7 bases and the J gene end by 7 bases; junction bases not matched to a gene: 12. CDR3 length equals 16 residues. The CDR3 DNA reads as TGCGCCAGCCAAGACCTTAGCGGGAGGGCCGTCGGGGAGCTGTTTTTT. It yields the protein CASQDLSGRAVGELFF.

This clone turned up a few times. V and J are TRBV2 and TRBJ1-5; 12 nucleotides line up with TRBD1. The CDR3 sequence is 16 residues long. Germline CDR1 SNHLY, CDR2 FYNNEI. V shed 6 bases, J shed 5 bases, and the junction held 8 bases outside the gene matches. The chain's CDR3 is CASSRDRGRSDQPQHF. CDR3 sequence (DNA): TGTGCCAGCAGCCGGGACAGGGGGCGGTCGGATCAGCCCCAGCATTTT.

Only a few counts were recorded for this clone. In nucleotides, the CDR3 is TGTGCCAGTAGCACACCGAGCGGGAGATTATCCTACGAGCAGTACTTC. It translates to CASSTPSGRLSYEQYF. The chain employs TRBV19 and TRBJ2-7, with 8 positions matching TRBD2. CDR3 length equals 16 residues. Germline V gene sequence: CDR1 LNHDA, CDR2 SQIVND (reference sequence). V gave up 6 bases and J gave up 1 base; unmatched junction bases: 11.

V is TRBV28 and J is TRBJ1-4; D might be TRBD1 (6 bases). The germline V gene has CDR1 MDHEN and CDR2 SYDVKM. The CDR3 consists of 15 residues. The germline V and J ends were trimmed by 5 bases and 5 bases, with 15 bases remaining between them. The CDR3 spells CASSVLHRGNEKLFF. CDR3 nucleotide sequence: TGTGCCAGCAGTGTGCTTCATAGGGGGAATGAAAAACTGTTTTTT.

This rearrangement joins TRBV6-1 to TRBJ2-3; D is undetermined. The CDR3 consists of 14 residues. Germline loops: CDR1 MNHNS, CDR2 SASEGT. The ends were cut back, 10 bases at V and 2 bases at J, with 16 bases in the middle. Here the CDR3 DNA reads TGTGCCACTGGGCAGCTGGGCTACACAGATACGCAGTATTTT. Translation gives CATGQLGYTDTQYF.

This rearrangement joins TRBV5-4 to TRBJ1-5; TRBD1 matches 8 bases. CDR1 and CDR2 from the germline V gene are SGHNT and YYREEE (reference sequence). The V segment lost 4 bases and the J segment 5 bases; nucleotides outside the gene matches: 5. The CDR3 totals 14 residues. CDR3 loop: CASSRDRSHQPQHF. As DNA, the CDR3 is TGTGCCAGCAGCCGGGACAGGTCCCATCAGCCCCAGCATTTT.

Only a few counts were recorded for this clone. The chain recombines TRBV5-1 with TRBJ1-2; D is perhaps TRBD1 (6 bases). The CDR3 is made up of 14 amino acids. Trimming left V 4 bases short and J 7 bases short, with 17 bases between. Germline V gives CDR1 SGHRS, CDR2 YFSETQ. The CDR3 sequence: CASSASEGVGGYTF. The DNA for the CDR3 is TGCGCCAGCAGCGCCAGTGAGGGGGTTGGTGGCTACACCTTC.

This rearrangement joins TRBV7-9 to TRBJ2-5; TRBD1 matches 9 bases. V lost 4 bases and J lost 5; bases outside the gene matches: 14. Germline CDR1 reads SEHNR; CDR2 reads FQNEAQ (reference sequence). The CDR3 totals 17 residues. The CDR3 nucleotides are TGTGCCAGCAGCTCCGGGACAGGGAGACCAGACGGGGAGACCCAGTACTTC. Translated, it gives CASSSGTGRPDGETQYF.

The V call is TRBV11-1, the J call TRBJ2-1; 7 bases fit TRBD1. The CDR3 runs 15 residues. V was clipped by 6 bases and J by 6 bases; unmatched bases: 11. CDR1 and CDR2 (germline): SGHAT, FQDESV (reference sequence). The CDR3 sequence is CASRFSETGSNEQFF. The CDR3 DNA reads TGTGCCAGCAGATTTTCCGAGACAGGGAGCAATGAGCAGTTCTTC.

J is TRBJ2-7 and V is TRBV11-3; D gene unclear. Trimming removed 2 bases from V and 3 bases from J, with 5 bases in between. The CDR3 is 12 amino acids. CDR1 SGHNT and CDR2 YENEEA come from the germline V gene. In DNA, the CDR3 is TGTGCCAGCAGCTTAAACGGCTACGAGCAGTACTTC. Its protein product is CASSLNGYEQYF. The complete variable domain, with remaining parts taken from reference TRBV11-3 and TRBJ2-7, reads EAGVVQSPRYKIIEKKQPVAFWCNPISGHNTLYWYLQNLGQGPELLIRYENEEAVDDSQLPKDRFSAERLKGVDSTLKIQPAELGDSAVYLCASSLNGYEQYFGPGTRLTVT.

This sequence joins TRBV27 and TRBJ1-2, with 9 positions matching TRBD1. Trimming at V came to 4 bases and at J to 7 bases, leaving 13 bases not matched to a gene. Germline V gene lookup returns CDR1 MNHEY and CDR2 SMNVEV (reference sequence). This CDR3 spans 16 amino acids. CDR3 region: CASSSGRPGQGFGYTF. Here the CDR3 DNA reads TGTGCCAGCAGTTCTGGGCGACCGGGACAGGGCTTTGGCTACACCTTC.

In this sample, this clone turned up once. The CDR3 region has the DNA TGTGCCAGCAGCTTACGGACAGGCGGGCCAGGGGGCTACACCTTC. Translated, it gives CASSLRTGGPGGYTF. The chain carries TRBV5-6 and TRBJ1-2; 7 bases map to TRBD1. The V gene end was trimmed by 2 bases and the J gene end by 8 bases; junction bases not matched to a gene: 12. This CDR3 has 15 amino acids. Germline values: CDR1 SGHDT, CDR2 YYEEEE.

The chain's CDR3 is CASSLTGDGYTF. CDR3 in DNA: TGTGCCAGCAGCTTGACAGGAGATGGCTACACCTTC. The chain combines TRBV11-2 with TRBJ1-2; D might be TRBD1 (6 bases). CDR3 length equals 12 residues. The ends were cut back, 3 bases at V and 6 bases at J, with 8 bases in the middle. From germline, CDR1 is SGHAT and CDR2 FQNNGV.

V usage is TRBV6-1 and J usage is TRBJ2-5; D perhaps matches TRBD1 (6 bases). The end of the DNA is better explained by TRBJ2-7, so the J call may be wrong. Germline V gives CDR1 MNHNS, CDR2 SASEGT. The CDR3 contains 15 residues. The CDR3 bases are TGTGCCAGCAGTCAGCCGGGACACCTGTCCTACGAGCAGTACTTC. Its protein is CASSQPGHLSYEQYF.

The genes are TRBV5-6 and TRBJ2-3; 7 positions match TRBD1. The V segment lost 2 bases and the J segment 3 bases; nucleotides outside the gene matches: 6. This CDR3 is 15 amino acids long. Germline V gives CDR1 SGHDT, CDR2 YYEEEE. The CDR3 DNA sequence: TGTGCCAGCAGCTTTGGAAACAGGGGAACAGATACGCAGTATTTT. Protein sequence: CASSFGNRGTDTQYF.

This clone occurred once. Compared with germline, one end of the junction differs, possibly owing to a read error. The chain employs TRBV4-3 and TRBJ2-6; TRBD1 might be the D (5 bases). CDR1 is LGHNA, CDR2 YSLEER, per germline. CDR3 length: 16 amino acids. The CDR3 loop reads CASSQVLGSGANGLTF. For the CDR3, the DNA is TGCGCCAGCAGCCAAGTTTTAGGTTCTGGGGCCAACGGCCTGACTTTC.

The chain combines TRBV30 with TRBJ2-5, with D tentatively TRBD1 (5 bases). Trimming left V 0 bases short and J 3 bases short, with 8 bases between. The CDR3 covers 13 residues. Germline V gene sequence: CDR1 GTSNPN, CDR2 SVGIG (reference sequence). The CDR3 sequence is CAWSVGHEETQYF. The CDR3 DNA reads TGTGCCTGGAGTGTAGGACATGAAGAGACCCAGTACTTC. Full variable domain (missing parts from reference TRBV30 and TRBJ2-5): SQTIHQWPATLVQPVGSPLSLECTVEGTSNPNLYWYRQAAGRGLQLLFYSVGIGQISSEVPQNLSASRPQDRQFILSSKKLLLSDSGFYLCAWSVGHEETQYFGPGTRLLVL.